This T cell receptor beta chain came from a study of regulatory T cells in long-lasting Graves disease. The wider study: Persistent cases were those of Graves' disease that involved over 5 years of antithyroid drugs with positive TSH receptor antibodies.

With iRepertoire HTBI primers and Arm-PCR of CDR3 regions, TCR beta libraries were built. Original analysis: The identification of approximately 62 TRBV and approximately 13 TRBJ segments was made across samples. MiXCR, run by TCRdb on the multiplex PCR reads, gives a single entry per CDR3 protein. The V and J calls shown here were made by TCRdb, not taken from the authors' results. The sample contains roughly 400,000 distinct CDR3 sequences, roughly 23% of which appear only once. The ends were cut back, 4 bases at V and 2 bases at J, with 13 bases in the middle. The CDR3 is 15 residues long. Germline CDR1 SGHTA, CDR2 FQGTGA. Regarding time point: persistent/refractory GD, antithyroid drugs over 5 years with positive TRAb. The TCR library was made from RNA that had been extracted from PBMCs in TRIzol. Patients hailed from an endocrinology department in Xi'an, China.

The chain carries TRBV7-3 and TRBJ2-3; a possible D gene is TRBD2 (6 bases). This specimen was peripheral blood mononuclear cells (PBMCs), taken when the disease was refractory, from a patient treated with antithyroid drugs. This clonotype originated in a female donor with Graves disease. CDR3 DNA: TGTGCCAGCAGCTCGGGGTGGCGGGACACAGATACGCAGTATTTT. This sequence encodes CASSSGWRDTDTQYF.